The 9 T cell receptor beta chains reported below all come from one sample, sequenced in a study of spatial heterogeneity in lung cancer. Study-level points and caveats: Within tumors, counts of expanded alpha and beta TCRs tracked tumor mutation counts.

These receptors lack a known antigen. Described time point: sample taken at primary tumor resection. A single record per CDR3 protein comes from TCRdb applying MiXCR to the 5' RACE reads. The table includes 7,000 to 9,500 distinct CDR3 sequences, 6.5% to 9% detected once. The sequencing used lung tumor tissue, collected at surgery. Receptor source: a male donor with early-stage non-small cell lung cancer.

The chain joins TRBV5-1 to TRBJ1-6; D gene uncertain. From germline, CDR1 is SGHRS and CDR2 YFSETQ. V gave up 0 bases and J gave up 8 bases, with 6 bases separating them. The CDR3 length is 13 residues. The DNA for the CDR3 is TGCGCCAGCAGCTTGGAATGGGATTCACCCCTCCACTTT. Its protein is CASSLEWDSPLHF.

The rearrangement links TRBV18 to TRBJ1-5; D not certain. The V end lost 3 bases, the J end lost 5 bases, and 11 bases lay between the germline ends. Germline V CDR1 and CDR2: KGHSH, LQKENI. The length of the CDR3 is 14 residues. The CDR3 reads CASSPEDYYQPQHF. The CDR3 bases are TGTGCCAGCTCACCCGAAGACTACTATCAGCCCCAGCATTTT.

Ten or more counts support this clonotype. The rearrangement uses TRBV18 and TRBJ1-2; 9 bases line up with TRBD1. J gave up 2 bases and V 0 bases, and 1 base lay outside the gene matches. The CDR3 contains 15 residues. The germline V gene encodes CDR1 KGHSH and CDR2 LQKENI. This chain's CDR3 is CASSPPDRGNYGYTF. The CDR3 coding sequence is TGTGCCAGCTCACCACCGGACAGGGGAAACTATGGCTACACCTTC.

The sample holds many counts of this clonotype. The V and J genes are TRBV6-5 and TRBJ2-7; 10 bases map to TRBD1. Germline lookup yields CDR1 MNHEY and CDR2 SVGAGI. The CDR3 totals 15 residues. Germline trimming cut 6 bases from V and 4 bases from J; bases unmatched to any gene: 9. This chain's CDR3 is CASRPDRGRLYEQYF. DNA of the CDR3: TGTGCCAGCAGGCCAGACAGGGGGCGGCTGTACGAGCAGTACTTC.

In its sample, this clonotype was seen many times. V and J are TRBV27 and TRBJ2-7; no firm D call. V lost 5 bases to trimming and J lost 3 bases, with 11 bases between them. The CDR3 has 13 residues. Germline CDR1 and CDR2: MNHEY and SMNVEV (reference sequence). CDR3 protein: CASSQAIDYEQYF. The CDR3 nucleotides are TGTGCCAGCAGTCAGGCAATTGACTACGAGCAGTACTTC.

Ten or more counts support this clonotype. J is TRBJ2-6 and V is TRBV24-1; D might be TRBD1 (6 bases). The CDR3 spans 15 residues. Germline CDR1 reads KGHDR; CDR2 reads SFDVKD. The V end was cut by 4 bases, the J end by 2 bases, with 8 bases between. Here the CDR3 DNA reads TGTGCCACCAGTGAAGGGGGTGCTGGGGCCAACGTCCTGACTTTC. As protein: CATSEGGAGANVLTF.

In this sample, this clonotype turned up many times. The J gene is TRBJ2-1, the V gene TRBV11-3, with 13 nucleotides matching TRBD2. Germline loops: CDR1 SGHNT, CDR2 YENEEA. The CDR3 has 15 amino acids. The V and J ends lost 2 bases and 8 bases, in that order; junction bases with no gene match: 3. The CDR3 is CASSLTGLAGHEQFF. CDR3 DNA sequence: TGTGCCAGCAGCTTAACGGGACTAGCGGGGCATGAGCAGTTCTTC.

This clonotype has ten or more counts. This sequence joins TRBV7-3 and TRBJ2-1; D is perhaps TRBD1 (6 bases). V was shortened by 4 bases and J by 0 bases, with 10 bases between the two germline ends. The CDR3 has 15 residues. Per germline, CDR1 SGHTA and CDR2 FQGTGA. The CDR3 spells CASSWTASSYNEQFF. The CDR3 bases are TGTGCCAGCAGCTGGACAGCAAGCTCCTACAATGAGCAGTTCTTC.

This chain links TRBV5-1 with TRBJ2-3, with D possibly being TRBD1 or TRBD2 (5 bases each). Germline values: CDR1 SGHRS, CDR2 YFSETQ. CDR3 length: 13 residues. Trimming left V 3 bases short and J 0 bases short, with 5 bases between. CDR3 in amino acids: CASSWGSTDTQYF. CDR3 DNA sequence: TGCGCCAGCAGCTGGGGGAGCACAGATACGCAGTATTTT.